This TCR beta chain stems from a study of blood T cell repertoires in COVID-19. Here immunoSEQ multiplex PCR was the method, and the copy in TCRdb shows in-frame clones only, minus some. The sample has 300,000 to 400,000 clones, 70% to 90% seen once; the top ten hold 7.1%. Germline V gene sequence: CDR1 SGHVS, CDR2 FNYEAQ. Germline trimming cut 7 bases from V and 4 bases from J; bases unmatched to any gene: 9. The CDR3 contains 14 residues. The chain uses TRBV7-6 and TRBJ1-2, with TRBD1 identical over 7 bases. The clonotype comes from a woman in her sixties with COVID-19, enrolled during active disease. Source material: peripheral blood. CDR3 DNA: TGTGCCAGCACCCGGGACAGCTTCTTCTATGGCTACACCTTC. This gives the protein CASTRDSFFYGYTF.